Below, 24 T cell receptor beta chains from the same sample are listed, as sequenced in a study of blood T cell repertoires in COVID-19. TCRdb's copy holds only in-frame clones and misses some; the assay was immunoSEQ multiplex PCR. Of just under 65,000 clones in the sample, around 73% were seen once. Sample: peripheral blood. The receptors derive from a man between 60 and 70 years old with COVID-19, enrolled during active disease.

This clone was picked up a small number of times. V gene TRBV28 combines with J gene TRBJ2-5; a weak D match, TRBD1 (5 bases). Trimming cost V 3 bases and J 5 bases, with 13 bases left between them. Germline V gives CDR1 MDHEN, CDR2 SYDVKM. This CDR3 is 14 amino acids long. CDR3 amino acids: CASSFVRGVETQYF. The CDR3 coding sequence is TGTGCCAGCAGTTTTGTTAGGGGCGTGGAGACCCAGTACTTC.

The genes are TRBV30 and TRBJ2-3; 7 bases are a match to TRBD2. There are 12 residues in the CDR3. Germline V lookup: CDR1 GTSNPN, CDR2 SVGIG (reference sequence). Trimming cost V 5 bases and J 4 bases; bases outside gene matches: 3. The CDR3 reads CAWALAADTQYF. The CDR3 region has the DNA TGTGCCTGGGCCCTAGCGGCAGATACGCAGTATTTT.

V usage is TRBV6-5 and J usage is TRBJ1-2; D perhaps matches TRBD1 (6 bases). Trimming removed 5 bases at V and 6 bases at J, with 10 bases between. The V gene's germline CDR1 is MNHEY and CDR2 SVGAGI. This CDR3 has 12 amino acids. The CDR3 loop is CASSRAGDGYTF. The CDR3 nucleotides read TGTGCCAGCAGTAGGGCAGGGGATGGCTACACCTTC.

J is TRBJ2-1 and V is TRBV7-3, with TRBD2 as a possible D gene (6 bases). Trimming took 5 bases from V and 4 from J, leaving 12 bases between them. The CDR3 length is 14 residues. Germline CDR1 SGHTA, CDR2 FQGTGA. The CDR3 DNA reads as TGTGCCAGCAGCCAAACCGGGACTTACAATGAGCAGTTCTTC. Residues: CASSQTGTYNEQFF.

The chain has TRBV20-1 and TRBJ1-6; tentative D call: TRBD1 (6 bases). The V gene's germline CDR1 is DFQATT and CDR2 SNEGSKA (reference sequence). The CDR3 contains 13 residues. V was pared by 3 bases and J by 6 bases, with 9 bases between. The CDR3 bases are TGCAGTGCTAGTCCACAGGGTAATTCACCCCTCCACTTT. Translation: CSASPQGNSPLHF.

This chain connects TRBV21-1 to TRBJ2-1; the D call of TRBD1 is as the table states it, not checked on the DNA. TRBV21-1 is deemed a pseudogene. CDR3 length equals 16 residues. The CDR3 region is CAGRNCLQGIGNEQFF. For the CDR3, the DNA is TGTGCCGGGCGTAACTGCCTCCAGGGAATAGGCAATGAGCAGTTCTTC.

The gene calls are TRBV3-1 (or the pseudogene TRBV3-2) and TRBJ1-1, with D maybe TRBD1 (5 bases). The CDR3 totals 14 residues. The V gene lost 3 bases and the J gene lost 4 bases, with 12 bases spanning the gap. Germline CDR1 is LGHDT and CDR2 is YNNKEL (reference sequence). Here the CDR3 DNA reads TGTGCCAGCAGCCATGAACAGGTTGGCACTGAAGCTTTCTTT. Encoded protein: CASSHEQVGTEAFF.

V and J are TRBV7-9 and TRBJ2-1; possibly TRBD2 for D (6 bases). The germline gives CDR1 SEHNR, CDR2 FQNEAQ (reference sequence). V lost 4 bases, J lost 5 bases, and 21 bases lay in between. The CDR3 is 17 residues long. The CDR3 spells CASSSPPWLAQDNEQFF. The CDR3 coding sequence is TGTGCCAGCAGCTCCCCTCCCTGGCTAGCGCAAGACAATGAGCAGTTCTTC.

The CDR3 reads CASSQGGDSYEQYF. The CDR3, as DNA: TGTGCCAGCAGCCAAGGGGGAGACTCCTACGAGCAGTACTTC. This chain joins TRBV4-2 and TRBJ2-7; D is perhaps TRBD2 (5 bases). CDR3 length equals 14 residues. CDR1 is LGHNA and CDR2 is YNFKEQ in the germline V gene. V was pared by 1 base and J by 0 bases, with 7 bases between.

The chain carries TRBV20-1 and TRBJ2-3, with D possibly being TRBD1 (5 bases). This CDR3 spans 11 amino acids. Germline V CDR1 and CDR2: DFQATT, SNEGSKA (reference sequence). Deletions cut 2 bases from V and 8 bases from J, with 8 bases between. This CDR3 reads CSARTRATQYF. The CDR3 DNA is TGCAGTGCTAGAACCAGGGCTACGCAGTATTTT.

This chain joins TRBV5-5 and TRBJ2-2, with TRBD1 matching 9 bases. The CDR3 runs 15 residues. With 5 bases clipped from V and 5 bases from J, the junction kept 7 bases outside the gene matches. The germline V gene has CDR1 SGHKS and CDR2 YYEKEE (reference sequence). CDR3 DNA: TGTGCCAGCAGTTGGGGGACAGGGCGAACCGGGGAGCTGTTTTTT. It encodes CASSWGTGRTGELFF.

This sequence joins TRBV30 and TRBJ1-1; the D is unclear. Trimming removed 2 bases from V and 3 bases from J, with 7 bases in between. The germline gives CDR1 GTSNPN, CDR2 SVGIG (reference sequence). This CDR3 spans 12 amino acids. Here the CDR3 reads CAWSHSYTEAFF. CDR3 bases: TGTGCCTGGAGTCACAGCTACACTGAAGCTTTCTTT.

The sample holds a few counts of this clone. This rearrangement joins TRBV9 to TRBJ1-2; D is unclear. The CDR3 consists of 12 residues. CDR1 is SGDLS, CDR2 YYNGEE, per germline. V gave up 4 bases and J gave up 8 bases, with 12 bases separating them. CDR3: CASSPTGRGYTF. For the CDR3, the DNA is TGTGCCAGCAGCCCAACGGGTCGAGGCTACACCTTC.

The J gene is TRBJ1-4, the V gene TRBV3-1 (or the pseudogene TRBV3-2); D ambiguous. The CDR3 has 15 amino acids. With 1 base removed from V and 3 bases from J, the gap between germline ends came to 9 bases. Germline CDR1 and CDR2: LGHDT and YNNKEL (reference sequence). The CDR3 is CASSQVPSSNEKLFF. The CDR3 DNA reads as TGTGCCAGCAGCCAAGTACCTAGCTCTAATGAAAAACTGTTTTTT.

The V gene is TRBV14, the J gene TRBJ2-1; a weak D match, TRBD2 (6 bases). V dropped 1 base and J dropped 7 bases, with 8 bases sitting between them. The CDR3 extends over 13 amino acids. From germline, CDR1 is SGHDN and CDR2 FVKESK. The CDR3 DNA reads TGTGCCAGCAGCCAAGGACTAGTGAATGAGCAGTTCTTC. Its translation: CASSQGLVNEQFF. Full variable domain (missing parts from reference TRBV14 and TRBJ2-1): EAGVTQFPSHSVIEKGQTVTLRCDPISGHDNLYWYRRVMGKEIKFLLHFVKESKQDESGMPNNRFLAERTGGTYSTLKVQPAELEDSGVYFCASSQGLVNEQFFGPGTRLTVL.

The gene calls are TRBV7-3 and TRBJ1-1; unclear D gene. The CDR3 contains 13 residues. Germline lookup yields CDR1 SGHTA and CDR2 FQGTGA. The V end was cut by 0 bases, the J end by 4 bases, with 6 bases between. As DNA, the CDR3 is TGTGCCAGCAGCTTAACAGGACTCACTGAAGCTTTCTTT. Its translation: CASSLTGLTEAFF.

J is TRBJ2-4 and V is TRBV12-3 or TRBV12-4, with 8 bases fitting TRBD1. The CDR3 has 13 amino acids. The V segment lost 4 bases and the J segment 6 bases; nucleotides outside the gene matches: 2. CDR3: CASSSTGVNIQYF. The CDR3 nucleotides are TGTGCCAGCAGTTCGACAGGGGTAAACATTCAGTACTTC.

The rearrangement links TRBV19 to TRBJ1-5; perhaps TRBD1 as D (5 bases). V was shortened by 7 bases and J by 7 bases, with 17 bases between the two germline ends. This CDR3 is built from 14 residues. Germline V lookup: CDR1 LNHDA, CDR2 SQIVND (reference sequence). The CDR3 sequence: CASTLGGFGQPQHF. The CDR3 DNA reads as TGTGCCAGTACCCTGGGGGGTTTCGGCCAGCCCCAGCATTTT. Complete variable domain (other parts from reference TRBV19 and TRBJ1-5): DGGITQSPKYLFRKEGQNVTLSCEQNLNHDAMYWYRQDPGQGLRLIYYSQIVNDFQKGDIAEGYSVSREKKESFPLTVTSAQKNPTAFYLCASTLGGFGQPQHFGDGTRLSIL.

This clone was detected once. The V gene is TRBV28, the J gene TRBJ1-2; no reliable D call. Trimming removed 2 bases at V and 7 bases at J, with 8 bases between. This CDR3 spans 12 amino acids. Per the germline V gene, CDR1 is MDHEN and CDR2 is SYDVKM. In nucleotides, the CDR3 is TGTGCCAGCAGTTTAACGGGGTCTGGCTACACCTTC. This translates into CASSLTGSGYTF.

This chain connects TRBV6-6 to TRBJ2-2; D is perhaps TRBD2 (5 bases). V was trimmed by 10 bases and J by 7 bases, leaving 10 bases between them. The CDR3 covers 11 residues. Looked up from germline, CDR1 is MNHNY and CDR2 is SVGAGI (reference sequence). The CDR3 loop reads CATSPNGELFF. As DNA, the CDR3 is TGTGCCACTAGCCCCAACGGGGAGCTGTTTTTT.

The chain has TRBV19 and TRBJ2-1, with a tentative D call TRBD2 (5 bases). CDR1 and CDR2 (germline): LNHDA, SQIVND (reference sequence). V was cut by 9 bases and J by 6 bases, with 12 bases left in between. The CDR3 covers 12 residues. CDR3 nucleotide sequence: TGTGCCAGCCAGACCCTAGCCAATGAGCAGTTCTTC. Amino acid sequence: CASQTLANEQFF.

A single count supports this clone. The chain uses TRBV10-3 and TRBJ1-1; 9 bases map to TRBD1. The CDR3 covers 14 residues. With V trimmed by 2 bases and J by 5 bases, 3 bases remained unmatched. From germline, CDR1 is ENHRY and CDR2 SYGVKD. As DNA, the CDR3 is TGTGCCATCAGTGAGACAGGGGGCGCGACTGAAGCTTTCTTT. Translated: CAISETGGATEAFF.

The J gene is TRBJ1-5, the V gene TRBV25-1; 9 bases agree with TRBD1. CDR1 and CDR2 from the germline V gene are MGHDK and SYGVNS. The CDR3 is made up of 14 amino acids. Losses at the gene ends were 6 bases for V and 6 bases for J; bases not matched to a gene: 6. CDR3 DNA sequence: TGTGCCAGCAGGCCGACAGGGGGGATTCAGCCCCAGCATTTT. This gives the protein CASRPTGGIQPQHF.

The chain has TRBV2 and TRBJ1-1, with D possibly matching TRBD1 (5 bases). Germline V gene lookup returns CDR1 SNHLY and CDR2 FYNNEI. The CDR3 runs 15 residues. The germline V and J ends were trimmed by 5 bases and 4 bases, with 17 bases remaining between them. The CDR3 is CASSFTVGEGTEAFF. For the CDR3, the DNA is TGTGCCAGCAGTTTCACTGTGGGGGAGGGCACTGAAGCTTTCTTT.